Each of the 20 T cell receptor beta chains below was sequenced from the same sample in a study of blood T cell repertoires in COVID-19. Sequencing was performed with immunoSEQ multiplex PCR; in TCRdb, only in-frame clones are kept and a portion is missing. The repertoire consists of about 90,000 clones, with 80% occurring once and the leading ten covering under 13%. The sample was peripheral blood. Receptor source: a woman between 70 and 85 years old with acute or convalescent COVID-19.

The chain links TRBV15 to TRBJ1-2, with TRBD1 identical over 9 bases. Germline V CDR1 and CDR2: LNHNV, YYDKDF (reference sequence). V shed 5 bases and J 8 bases; nucleotides not matched to a gene: 6. This CDR3 contains 13 residues. The CDR3 nucleotides are TGTGCCACCAGCCTCCGGGACAGGGAAGGCTACACCTTC. Translated, it gives CATSLRDREGYTF.

This chain uses TRBV10-3 with TRBJ1-1; D unresolved. Germline CDR1 and CDR2: ENHRY and SYGVKD. V was trimmed by 3 bases and J by 4 bases, leaving 6 bases between them. The CDR3 is 12 residues long. The DNA of the CDR3 is TGTGCCATCAGTGAAGTGGCCACTGAAGCTTTCTTT. Amino acids: CAISEVATEAFF.

Of note for this clone: Mismatch with germline at one junction end may stem from a read error. The J gene is TRBJ2-5, the V gene TRBV5-1; the D gene is possibly TRBD2 (6 bases). Germline V lookup: CDR1 SGHRS, CDR2 YFSETQ. There are 15 residues in the CDR3. The CDR3 region is CASSLEGARGEAQYF. In nucleotides, the CDR3 is TGCGCCAGCAGCTTGGAAGGGGCGCGGGGAGAGGCCCAGTACTTC.

The chain couples TRBV5-8 to TRBJ2-3; TRBD2 aligns across 11 bases. Germline lookup yields CDR1 SGHTS and CDR2 YDEGEE. The CDR3 sequence is 15 residues long. Germline trimming cut 1 base from V and 3 bases from J; bases unmatched to any gene: 1. DNA for the CDR3: TGTGCCAGCAGCTTGATAGCGGGAGGGACAGATACGCAGTATTTT. Its protein product is CASSLIAGGTDTQYF. Combining the CDR3 with reference TRBV5-8 and TRBJ2-3 gives the whole variable domain EAGVTQSPTHLIKTRGQQATLRCSPISGHTSVYWYQQALGLGLQFLLWYDEGEERNRGNFPPRFSGRQFPNYSSELNVNALELEDSALYLCASSLIAGGTDTQYFGPGTRLTVL.

Remarks on this clone: Other DNA variants within this sample encode the same CDR3. The chain combines TRBV29-1 with TRBJ2-1; TRBD2 matches 9 bases. In germline, CDR1 is SQVTM, CDR2 ANQGSEA. V lost 0 bases, J lost 2 bases, and 2 bases stayed unmatched. The CDR3 contains 15 residues. Here the CDR3 reads CSVEEREGAYNEQFF. CDR3 DNA sequence: TGCAGCGTTGAAGAGCGGGAGGGGGCCTACAATGAGCAGTTCTTC.

In this sample, this clone turned up once. The V gene is TRBV6-2 or TRBV6-3, the J gene TRBJ2-1, with 8 bases matching TRBD2. V gave up 2 bases and J gave up 6 bases; unmatched junction bases: 9. The CDR3 spans 16 residues. Germline-derived CDR1 and CDR2 are MNHEY and SVGEGT. This CDR3 is CASSYVAGGVFNEQFF. In DNA, the CDR3 is TGTGCCAGCAGTTACGTGGCGGGGGGCGTGTTCAATGAGCAGTTCTTC.

This clone has only a few counts. The V gene is TRBV19, the J gene TRBJ2-2; 9 nucleotides agree with TRBD1. The CDR3 contains 15 residues. Germline loops: CDR1 LNHDA, CDR2 SQIVND (reference sequence). Trimming took 9 bases from V and 8 from J; bases not matched to a gene: 13. Here the CDR3 DNA reads TGTGCCAGCAGGAGTCGGGGACAGGGTAGTGGGGAGCTGTTTTTT. It translates to CASRSRGQGSGELFF.

This chain connects TRBV29-1 to TRBJ2-2; 9 bases agree with TRBD1. The trim removed 1 base at V and 7 bases at J, leaving 4 bases unmatched. The germline V gene has CDR1 SQVTM and CDR2 ANQGSEA. This CDR3 region has 14 residues. The CDR3 coding sequence is TGCAGCGTTGAAGGGACAGGGGTGGTCGGGGAGCTGTTTTTT. Its protein product is CSVEGTGVVGELFF.

This rearrangement joins TRBV28 to TRBJ2-4; D might be TRBD1 (6 bases). Germline CDR1 MDHEN, CDR2 SYDVKM. The CDR3 loop spans 16 amino acids. V was cut by 5 bases and J by 0 bases, with 14 bases left in between. DNA for the CDR3: TGTGCCAGCAGTATACAGGGAACCCTAGCCAAAAACATTCAGTACTTC. It yields the protein CASSIQGTLAKNIQYF.

The chain links TRBV13 to TRBJ2-5; possible D gene TRBD1, 6 bases. The CDR3 is 13 residues long. Germline V gene sequence: CDR1 PRHDT, CDR2 FYEKMQ (reference sequence). V was cut by 5 bases and J by 5 bases, with 12 bases left in between. CDR3 coding DNA: TGTGCCAGCAGCCTGAGGGGGTATGAGACCCAGTACTTC. It codes for CASSLRGYETQYF.

The chain couples TRBV6-6 to TRBJ2-7; no clear D. CDR1 is MNHNY and CDR2 is SVGAGI in the germline V gene (reference sequence). V lost 5 bases and J 3 bases, leaving 14 bases between the germline ends. The CDR3 has 14 amino acids. The CDR3 DNA reads as TGTGCCAGCAGTCCCCCGAGTCCGGGCTACGAGCAGTACTTC. Encoded protein: CASSPPSPGYEQYF.

The chain employs TRBV7-8 and TRBJ2-7, with D possibly TRBD2 on 5 matching bases. The CDR3 extends over 15 amino acids. The ends were cut back, 4 bases at V and 0 bases at J, with 13 bases in the middle. Per the germline V gene, CDR1 is SGHVS and CDR2 is FQNEAQ. This CDR3 reads CASSSRTLPSYEQYF. The CDR3, as DNA: TGTGCCAGCAGCTCCAGGACTTTGCCCTCCTACGAGCAGTACTTC.

The chain employs TRBV19 and TRBJ1-2, with D perhaps TRBD1 (6 bases). From germline, CDR1 is LNHDA and CDR2 SQIVND (reference sequence). The V end lost 4 bases, the J end lost 7 bases, and 16 bases lay between the germline ends. The CDR3 is 14 amino acids. Here the CDR3 reads CASSRQSRDTGYTF. Written as DNA, the CDR3 is TGTGCCAGTAGTAGACAATCCAGGGACACTGGCTACACCTTC.

Notes on this clone: This same CDR3 is encoded by further DNA sequences in the sample. The chain employs TRBV24-1 and TRBJ1-1, with a weak D call TRBD1 (6 bases). The V end lost 0 bases, the J end lost 5 bases, and 6 bases lay between the germline ends. The V gene's germline CDR1 is KGHDR and CDR2 SFDVKD. This CDR3 comprises 13 residues. The chain's CDR3 is CATSDLRGTEAFF. Written as DNA, the CDR3 is TGTGCCACCAGTGATTTGAGGGGGACTGAAGCTTTCTTT.

The gene calls are TRBV27 and TRBJ2-1; D perhaps matches TRBD2 (6 bases). Germline V gene lookup returns CDR1 MNHEY and CDR2 SMNVEV (reference sequence). The CDR3 is 15 amino acids. V was cut by 2 bases and J by 3 bases, with 11 bases left in between. This CDR3 reads CASSLVSGDYNEQFF. CDR3 bases: TGTGCCAGCAGTTTAGTTAGCGGTGACTACAATGAGCAGTTCTTC.

The rearrangement joins TRBV7-2 to TRBJ1-6; D remains ambiguous. Trimming stripped 1 base from V and 7 bases from J, with 8 bases between. Germline loops: CDR1 SGHTA, CDR2 FQGNSA. The CDR3 has 14 residues. CDR3 protein: CASSLGGENSPLHF. The CDR3 DNA follows: TGTGCCAGCAGCTTAGGAGGTGAGAATTCACCCCTCCACTTT.

Ten or more counts support this clone. V and J are TRBV6-5 and TRBJ2-3, with 7 bases fitting TRBD1. V gave up 5 bases and J gave up 4 bases; unmatched junction bases: 6. The CDR3 is made up of 14 amino acids. Germline-derived CDR1 and CDR2 are MNHEY and SVGAGI. CDR3 sequence: CASSQGEGADTQYF. The CDR3 nucleotides are TGTGCCAGCAGTCAGGGGGAAGGCGCAGATACGCAGTATTTT.

The V gene is TRBV5-1, the J gene TRBJ2-1, with D hard to call. The V and J ends lost 4 bases and 0 bases respectively, with 14 bases between them. The length of the CDR3 is 16 residues. CDR1 and CDR2 (germline): SGHRS, YFSETQ. The CDR3 nucleotides read TGCGCCAGCAGCCAACTTCCTTCGAGCTCCTACAATGAGCAGTTCTTC. Translating gives CASSQLPSSSYNEQFF.

V is TRBV18 and J is TRBJ1-1, with 7 positions matching TRBD1. The CDR3 spans 15 residues. V lost 3 bases and J lost 1; bases outside the gene matches: 5. Germline values: CDR1 KGHSH, CDR2 LQKENI. CDR3 nucleotides: TGTGCCAGCTCACCTTACAGGGGAGGGAACACTGAAGCTTTCTTT. As protein: CASSPYRGGNTEAFF.

The genes are TRBV6-5 and TRBJ2-2; maybe TRBD1 (6 bases). V gave up 5 bases and J gave up 5 bases, with 9 bases separating them. CDR1 MNHEY and CDR2 SVGAGI come from the germline V gene. CDR3 length equals 13 residues. The CDR3 DNA reads TGTGCCAGCAGTCTAACAGGGACCGGGGAGCTGTTTTTT. Translating gives CASSLTGTGELFF.